The rows below give T cell receptor beta chains drawn from one sample of a study of cytomegalovirus exposure and HLA in healthy donors. TCRdb's table, derived via immunoSEQ multiplex PCR, lists solely in-frame clones and lacks some. The sample carries some 170,000 clones, around four fifths recorded once. Sequenced input: PBMCs. Every receptor here comes from a man younger than 35 in good health and CMV-seropositive. Both conserved end residues are trimmed from each CDR3. Rows may omit the clone size; those that give it use once, few, many or a size class.

NA	TRBV6-1	ASSEALSRRGAGEKLF
NA	TRBV21-1	ASRQTGGCEQY
NA	TRBV5-5	ASSLEHRVASYT
NA	TRBV18	ASSPNRGTDTQY
NA	TRBV5-6	ASSLTGTSGYEQY
NA	TRBV7-2	ASRLAGSYSSDEQF
NA	TRBV5-6	ASSFRTVENEKLF
NA	TRBV28	ASIRGSGTEAF
NA	TRBV19	ASSIRGTGGPNYNEQF
NA	TRBV11-2	ASSLLGGLNYGYT
NA	TRBV5-1	ASSLIQDSFWNTGELF
NA	TRBV6-1	ASSGTGGTAGELF
NA	TRBV5-4	ASSLDLPAEAF
NA	TRBV27	ASSFKTGGIYEQY
once	TRBV7-9	ASSLGGRGRTIYEQY
few	TRBV9	ASSAWTRGNTEAF
NA	TRBV19	ASSEIGDLIGRGYT
NA	TRBV29-1	SVAGGSDYEQY
NA	TRBV29-1	SVGGGGYEQY
NA	TRBV9	ASNSGPNNEQF
NA	TRBV28	ASSFPQTPYGQY
NA	TRBV10-1	ASSGYNSTDTQY
NA	TRBV12-5	ASGLGQESTDTQY